This TCR beta chain was recorded in a study of blood T cell repertoires in COVID-19. Study-level information: COVID-19 samples from acute and convalescent phases originated in the United States, Italy and Spain. The analysed material was cDNA or gDNA that came from T cells, B-cell-depleted T cells, or PBMCs.

Followed longitudinally, the Seattle patients had been enrolled during active infection. As processed by the authors: Cell counts per sample came from amplifying reference gene primers. Assay used: immunoSEQ multiplex PCR; TCRdb lists only in-frame clones, some missing. V and J calls plus clone size are reproduced from that table; the DNA served to infer D and trimming. The table includes about 64,000 clones, 88% detected once. Germline V CDR1 and CDR2: MNHEY, SVGAGI. The CDR3 sequence is 11 residues long. The V gene end was trimmed by 11 bases and the J gene end by 7 bases; junction bases not matched to a gene: 5.

Sequencing was done on a sample of peripheral blood. The genes are TRBV6-5 and TRBJ2-7, with TRBD2 matching 10 bases. The clonotype comes from a woman aged 60 to 75 with COVID-19, enrolled during active disease. The DNA of the CDR3 is TGTGCCTCTCTAGCGGGGGAAGAGCAGTACTTC. Translation gives CASLAGEEQYF.